This TCR beta chain was documented in a study of long-term antiretroviral therapy in people with HIV. The study, taken as a whole, reports: HIV repertoire CDR3 lengths ranged less widely than those of controls. Blood specimens, gathered between the mid-2000s and the late 2010s, were possibly obtained under older ART regimens.

Specimens retained about 0.85-11 million cryopreserved PBMC preceding DNA extraction. About this clone itself: Its antigen remains unidentified.

Samples were assayed with immunoSEQ v3.0 at survey level. Data came from immunoSEQ multiplex PCR; TCRdb stores just in-frame clones and leaves some out. The table has around 10,000 clones, roughly 84% seen once. V gave up 5 bases and J gave up 10 bases, with 18 bases separating them. Germline V lookup: CDR1 SGHTA, CDR2 FQGNSA. The CDR3 is 13 amino acids. This sequence was found in a man aged 30-40 years with HIV. The rearrangement joins TRBV7-2 to TRBJ2-7; weak D call: TRBD1 (5 bases). This specimen consisted of unsorted PBMCs, obtained 0.3 years before starting antiretroviral therapy. The CDR3 sequence is CASSITPPGLQYF. CDR3 bases: TGTGCCAGCAGCATTACGCCCCCAGGGCTTCAGTACTTC.